Detailed here is one TCR beta chain. What it recognizes is unknown. The data derive from a study of shared clonotypes between healthy human individuals. The CDR3 spans 15 residues. CDR1 MDHEN and CDR2 SYDVKM come from the germline V gene. The V gene end was trimmed by 4 bases and the J gene end by 5 bases; junction bases not matched to a gene: 11. Broader study findings: With a few donors compared, roughly 4.9% of naive CD4 clonotypes were shared. The sampled material consisted only of blood, and tissue repertoires are likely to differ.

This table comes from immunoSEQ multiplex PCR, and its TCRdb copy is limited to in-frame clones, with some not included. This sample has roughly 2,500,000 clones, with approximately 93% found just once. The specimen sequenced was naive CD4+ T cells from PBMCs. Subset here: CD45RA+ positively selected. This TCR came from a man aged 18 to 30 in good health. Some clones in this sample may be carry-over from other donors' samples. The V call is TRBV28, the J call TRBJ2-7; 7 nucleotides agree with TRBD1. CDR3 residues: CASSSPGQSIDEQYF. DNA of the CDR3: TGTGCCAGCAGTTCCCCGGGACAGTCGATAGACGAGCAGTACTTC.